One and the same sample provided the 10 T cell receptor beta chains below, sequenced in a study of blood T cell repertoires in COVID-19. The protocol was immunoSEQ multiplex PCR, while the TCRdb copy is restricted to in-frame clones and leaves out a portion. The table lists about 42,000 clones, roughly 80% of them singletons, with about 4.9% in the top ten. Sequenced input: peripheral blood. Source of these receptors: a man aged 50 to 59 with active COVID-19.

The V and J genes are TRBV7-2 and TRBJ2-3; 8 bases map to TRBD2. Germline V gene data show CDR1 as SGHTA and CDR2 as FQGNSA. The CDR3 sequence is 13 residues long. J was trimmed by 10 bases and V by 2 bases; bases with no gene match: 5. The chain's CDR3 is CASSLSPSGSQYF. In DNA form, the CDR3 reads TGTGCCAGCAGCTTAAGCCCTAGCGGGTCGCAGTATTTT.

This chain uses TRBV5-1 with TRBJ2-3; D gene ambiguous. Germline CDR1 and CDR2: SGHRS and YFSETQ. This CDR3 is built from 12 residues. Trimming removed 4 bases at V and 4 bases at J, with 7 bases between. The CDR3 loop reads CASSQESDTQYF. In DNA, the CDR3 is TGCGCCAGCAGCCAAGAGTCAGATACGCAGTATTTT.

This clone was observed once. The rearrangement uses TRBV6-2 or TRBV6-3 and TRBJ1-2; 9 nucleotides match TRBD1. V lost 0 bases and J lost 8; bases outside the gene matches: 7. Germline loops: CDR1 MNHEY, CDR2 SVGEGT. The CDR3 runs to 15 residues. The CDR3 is CASSYSGRTGVGYTF. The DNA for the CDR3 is TGTGCCAGCAGTTACTCAGGGCGGACAGGGGTCGGCTACACCTTC.

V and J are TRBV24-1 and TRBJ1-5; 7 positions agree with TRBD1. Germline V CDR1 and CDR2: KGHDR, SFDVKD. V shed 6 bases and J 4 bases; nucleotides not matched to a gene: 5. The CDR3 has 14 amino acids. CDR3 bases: TGTGCCACCAGTACAGGGGCCGTAAATCAGCCCCAGCATTTT. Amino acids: CATSTGAVNQPQHF.

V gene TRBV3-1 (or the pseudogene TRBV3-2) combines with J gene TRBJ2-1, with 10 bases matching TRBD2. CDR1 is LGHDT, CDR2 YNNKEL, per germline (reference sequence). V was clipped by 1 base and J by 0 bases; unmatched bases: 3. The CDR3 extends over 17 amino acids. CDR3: CASSQGLAGASYNEQFF. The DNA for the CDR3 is TGTGCCAGCAGCCAAGGACTAGCGGGTGCCTCCTACAATGAGCAGTTCTTC.

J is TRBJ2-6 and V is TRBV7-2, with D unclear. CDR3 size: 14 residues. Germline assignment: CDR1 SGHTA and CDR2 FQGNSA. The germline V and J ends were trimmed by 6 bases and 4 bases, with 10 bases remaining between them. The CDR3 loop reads CASSSKSGANVLTF. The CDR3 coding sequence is TGTGCCAGCAGTTCCAAAAGCGGGGCCAACGTCCTGACTTTC.

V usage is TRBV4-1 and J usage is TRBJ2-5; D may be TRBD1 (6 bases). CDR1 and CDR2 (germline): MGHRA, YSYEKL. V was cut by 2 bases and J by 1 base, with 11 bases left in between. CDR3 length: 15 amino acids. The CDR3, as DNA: TGCGCCAGCAGCCAATGGACAGCAACCCAAGAGACCCAGTACTTC. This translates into CASSQWTATQETQYF.

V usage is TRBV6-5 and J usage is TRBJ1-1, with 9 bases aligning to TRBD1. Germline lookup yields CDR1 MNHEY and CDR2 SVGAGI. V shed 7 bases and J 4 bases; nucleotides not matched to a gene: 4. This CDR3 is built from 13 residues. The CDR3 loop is CASTSTGGTEAFF. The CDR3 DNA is TGTGCCAGCACATCGACAGGGGGCACTGAAGCTTTCTTT.

CDR3 DNA: TGTGCCAGCAGCTTAGCGACAGGACTAGCGGGGTCCTACGAGCAGTACTTC. Protein: CASSLATGLAGSYEQYF. The rearrangement joins TRBV7-8 to TRBJ2-7; 12 bases match TRBD2. Looked up from germline, CDR1 is SGHVS and CDR2 is FQNEAQ. CDR3 length: 17 amino acids. J lost 1 base, V lost 0 bases, and 4 bases had no gene match.

The CDR3 sequence is CATSRDLAGGPDTDTQYF. CDR3 DNA sequence: TGTGCCACCAGCCGGGACTTAGCGGGAGGGCCGGACACAGATACGCAGTATTTT. This chain uses TRBV15 with TRBJ2-3; 11 bases line up with TRBD2. With 5 bases clipped from V and 2 bases from J, the junction kept 12 bases outside the gene matches. Germline V gene sequence: CDR1 LNHNV, CDR2 YYDKDF (reference sequence). There are 18 residues in the CDR3.